This T cell receptor (beta chain) comes out of a study of PD-1 blockade in classical Hodgkin lymphoma. Findings of the study overall: The baseline diversity of complete responders showed similarity to that of newly diagnosed patients.

Trimming took 4 bases from V and 9 from J; bases not matched to a gene: 7. The CDR3 contains 13 residues. CDR1 and CDR2 from the germline V gene are SGHKS and YYEKEE (reference sequence). The patients all showed relapse after autologous stem cell transplantation, while their brentuximab vedotin exposure varied. The repertoire was sequenced with immunoSEQ multiplex PCR; TCRdb's copy has only in-frame clones and lacks some. The sample holds about 110,000 clones, roughly nine tenths seen once. Points on this clone: What it binds is not known.

The chain recombines TRBV5-5 with TRBJ1-5; 7 nucleotides agree with TRBD1. Sample: peripheral blood mononuclear cells (PBMCs), taken before the second cycle of nivolumab. The clonotype originates from a human donor with classical Hodgkin lymphoma. CDR3 protein: CASSQQGNGPQHF. As DNA, the CDR3 is TGTGCCAGCAGCCAACAGGGGAATGGGCCCCAGCATTTT.